The T cell receptor beta chain described here comes from a study of T cells in localized non-small cell lung cancer. Study-wide results and limits: Uninvolved adjacent lung showed higher T cell clonality than tumor. Heterogeneity within the tumor remains possible, as just one region underwent sequencing. A median of 57 clones ranked among the top 100 in tumor appeared in adjacent lung. The study linked higher blood T cell density to longer overall survival.

Here immunoSEQ multiplex PCR was the method, and the copy in TCRdb shows in-frame clones only, minus some. The sample yields roughly 21,000 clones, over 75% seen once. Looked up from germline, CDR1 is SEHNR and CDR2 is FQNEAQ (reference sequence). V was trimmed by 1 base and J by 3 bases, leaving 9 bases between them. This CDR3 spans 14 amino acids. Remarks on this clone: The antigen is not known.

The V and J genes are TRBV7-9 and TRBJ1-1, with D uncertain. Sample: peripheral blood mononuclear cells, taken before any cancer treatment. This receptor was obtained from a male donor aged 60 or older with stage II lung adenocarcinoma. CDR3 protein: CASSLGAQYTEAFF. As DNA, the CDR3 is TGTGCCAGCAGCTTAGGGGCGCAGTACACTGAAGCTTTCTTT.